Below are 8 T cell receptor beta chains sequenced from a single sample in a study of blood T cells in healthy people across ages. Then a second PCR, running about 6 to 11 cycles, was carried out with a sample-barcoded 5' primer and a J-beta primer mix. TCRdb re-analysed the 5' RACE reads in MiXCR, keeping a single row per CDR3 protein. In the table there are roughly 730,000 distinct CDR3 sequences, approximately 60% of which are singletons. The material sequenced was blood. The receptors were gathered from a man aged 40-50 years in good health.

V is TRBV29-1 and J is TRBJ1-1; possible D gene TRBD1, 5 bases. This CDR3 contains 15 residues. Trimming took off 7 bases at V and 1 base at J, with 19 bases between the two ends. Germline V gene data show CDR1 as SQVTM and CDR2 as ANQGSEA. CDR3 region: CSAQVAAGGNTEAFF. Written as DNA, the CDR3 is TGCAGCGCCCAGGTGGCGGCCGGGGGGAACACTGAAGCTTTCTTT.

This chain connects TRBV7-2 to TRBJ2-7; TRBD2 agrees at 7 bases. The CDR3 runs to 15 residues. Germline CDR1 SGHTA, CDR2 FQGNSA. After removal of 2 bases from V and 2 bases from J, the junction contained 6 bases not matched to a gene. CDR3 coding DNA: TGTGCCAGCAGCTTAAGCGCGGGGGATCCCTACGAGCAGTACTTC. It is translated as CASSLSAGDPYEQYF.

This clonotype was seen more than once but under ten times. The V gene is TRBV12-3 or TRBV12-4, the J gene TRBJ1-2; D is unresolved. The CDR3 loop spans 12 amino acids. Trimming left V 6 bases short and J 5 bases short, with 10 bases between. The CDR3 sequence is CASSNPGYGYTF. CDR3 in DNA: TGTGCCAGCAGCAATCCCGGTTATGGCTACACCTTC.

This clonotype was seen a few times. This sequence joins TRBV6-1 and TRBJ2-7; D is uncertain. Trimming left V 6 bases short and J 3 bases short, with 18 bases between. Germline V lookup: CDR1 MNHNS, CDR2 SASEGT. There are 15 residues in the CDR3. CDR3 DNA sequence: TGTGCCAGCAGCGAGTGGGAATCTAGGCTCTACGAGCAGTACTTC. It translates to CASSEWESRLYEQYF.

CDR3 bases: TGTGCCAGCAGTGAAGCCCGAGGGACCGGGGAGCTGTTTTTT. This codes for CASSEARGTGELFF. The chain links TRBV6-1 to TRBJ2-2; perhaps TRBD2 as D (5 bases). The germline V gene has CDR1 MNHNS and CDR2 SASEGT. The germline V and J ends were trimmed by 0 bases and 5 bases, with 7 bases remaining between them. This CDR3 has 14 residues.

Here the CDR3 reads CASSLAWAGGLRNEQFF. The CDR3 bases are TGTGCCAGCAGCCTTGCCTGGGCGGGGGGGTTGAGAAATGAGCAGTTCTTC. The V gene is TRBV9, the J gene TRBJ2-1; TRBD2 matches at 9 bases. The CDR3 sequence is 17 residues long. After removal of 4 bases from V and 7 bases from J, the junction contained 15 bases not matched to a gene. Germline CDR1 SGDLS, CDR2 YYNGEE.

This chain links TRBV6-6 with TRBJ1-6; D not certain. This CDR3 spans 15 amino acids. V lost 6 bases to trimming and J lost 0 bases, with 9 bases between them. Germline loops: CDR1 MNHNY, CDR2 SVGAGI (reference sequence). The CDR3 region is CASSPTSSYNSPLHF. CDR3 DNA sequence: TGTGCCAGCAGCCCTACGTCCTCCTATAATTCACCCCTCCACTTT.

This sequence joins TRBV15 and TRBJ2-3; unclear D gene. Germline V gene sequence: CDR1 LNHNV, CDR2 YYDKDF (reference sequence). CDR3 length: 16 amino acids. Trimming removed 0 bases at V and 7 bases at J, with 17 bases between. The CDR3 DNA is TGTGCCACCAGCAGAGATTTGAGTAGCTCCTCCTATACGCAGTATTTT. It encodes CATSRDLSSSSYTQYF.